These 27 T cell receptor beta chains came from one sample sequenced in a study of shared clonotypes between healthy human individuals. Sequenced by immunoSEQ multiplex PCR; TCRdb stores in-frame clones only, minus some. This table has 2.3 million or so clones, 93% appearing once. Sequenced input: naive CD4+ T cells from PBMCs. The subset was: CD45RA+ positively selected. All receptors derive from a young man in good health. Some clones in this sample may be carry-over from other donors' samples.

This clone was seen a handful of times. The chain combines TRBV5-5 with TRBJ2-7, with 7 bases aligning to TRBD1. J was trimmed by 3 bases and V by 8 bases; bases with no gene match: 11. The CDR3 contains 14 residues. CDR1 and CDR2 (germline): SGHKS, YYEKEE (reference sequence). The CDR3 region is CASSRPGGIYEQYF. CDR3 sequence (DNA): TGTGCCAGTAGCAGGCCAGGGGGTATCTACGAGCAGTACTTC.

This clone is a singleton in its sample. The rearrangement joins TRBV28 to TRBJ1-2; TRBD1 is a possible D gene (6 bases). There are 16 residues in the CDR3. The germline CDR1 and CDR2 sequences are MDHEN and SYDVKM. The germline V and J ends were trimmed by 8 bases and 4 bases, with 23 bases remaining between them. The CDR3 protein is CASYVGGAEFSYGYTF. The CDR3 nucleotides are TGTGCCAGCTATGTGGGGGGGGCGGAGTTTTCCTATGGCTACACCTTC.

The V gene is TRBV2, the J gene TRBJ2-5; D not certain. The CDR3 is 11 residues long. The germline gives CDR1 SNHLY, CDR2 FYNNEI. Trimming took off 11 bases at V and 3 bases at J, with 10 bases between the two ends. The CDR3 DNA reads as TGTGCCGCAGCGCAAGAAGAGACCCAGTACTTC. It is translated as CAAAQEETQYF. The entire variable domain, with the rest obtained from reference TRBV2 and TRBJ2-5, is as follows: EPEVTQTPSHQVTQMGQEVILRCVPISNHLYFYWYRQILGQKVEFLVSFYNNEISEKSEIFDDQFSVERPDGSNFTLKIRSTKLEDSAMYFCAAAQEETQYFGPGTRLLVL.

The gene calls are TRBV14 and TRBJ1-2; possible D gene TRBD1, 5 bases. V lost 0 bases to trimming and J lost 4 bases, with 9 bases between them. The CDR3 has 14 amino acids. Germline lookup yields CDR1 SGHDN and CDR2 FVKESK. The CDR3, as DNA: TGTGCCAGCAGCCAAGAAAGGGGAGGCTATGGCTACACCTTC. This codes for CASSQERGGYGYTF.

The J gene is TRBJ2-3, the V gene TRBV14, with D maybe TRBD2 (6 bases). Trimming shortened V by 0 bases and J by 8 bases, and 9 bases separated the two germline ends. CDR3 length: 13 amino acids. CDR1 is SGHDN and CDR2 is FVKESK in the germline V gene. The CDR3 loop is CASSQDLGGTQYF. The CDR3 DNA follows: TGTGCCAGCAGCCAAGATTTGGGGGGTACGCAGTATTTT. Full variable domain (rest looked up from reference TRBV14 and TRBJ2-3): EAGVTQFPSHSVIEKGQTVTLRCDPISGHDNLYWYRRVMGKEIKFLLHFVKESKQDESGMPNNRFLAERTGGTYSTLKVQPAELEDSGVYFCASSQDLGGTQYFGPGTRLTVL.

The CDR3 coding sequence is TGTGCCAGCAGGGGCGGGGTGAATAACTACGAGCAGTACTTC. It translates to CASRGGVNNYEQYF. The chain links TRBV4-2 to TRBJ2-7; maybe TRBD2 (6 bases). The germline V gene has CDR1 LGHNA and CDR2 YNFKEQ. Trimming took off 6 bases at V and 3 bases at J, with 15 bases between the two ends. The CDR3 has 14 residues.

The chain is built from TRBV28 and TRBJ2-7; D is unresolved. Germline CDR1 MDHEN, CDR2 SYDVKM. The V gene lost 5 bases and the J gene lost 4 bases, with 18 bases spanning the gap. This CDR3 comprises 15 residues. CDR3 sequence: CASSAPRGGEYEQYF. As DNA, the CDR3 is TGTGCCAGCAGTGCCCCCCGAGGCGGAGAGTACGAGCAGTACTTC.

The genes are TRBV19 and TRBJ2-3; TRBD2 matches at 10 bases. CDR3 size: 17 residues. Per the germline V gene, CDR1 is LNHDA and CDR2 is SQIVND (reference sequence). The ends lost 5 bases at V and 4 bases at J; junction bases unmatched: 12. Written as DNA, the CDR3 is TGTGCCAGTAGTTTTGGACTAGCGGACAGGGCAGCAGATACGCAGTATTTT. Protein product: CASSFGLADRAADTQYF.

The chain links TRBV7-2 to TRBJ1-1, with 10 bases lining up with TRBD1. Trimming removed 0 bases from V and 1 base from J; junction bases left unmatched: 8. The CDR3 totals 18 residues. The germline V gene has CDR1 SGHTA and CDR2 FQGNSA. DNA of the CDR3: TGTGCCAGCAGCTTAGCTGGGACAGGGGCCGTTCGGAACACTGAAGCTTTCTTT. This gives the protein CASSLAGTGAVRNTEAFF. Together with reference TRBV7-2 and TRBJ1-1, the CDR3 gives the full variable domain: GAGVSQSPSNKVTEKGKDVELRCDPISGHTALYWYRQSLGQGLEFLIYFQGNSAPDKSGLPSDRFSAERTGGSVSTLTIQRTQQEDSAVYLCASSLAGTGAVRNTEAFFGQGTRLTVV.

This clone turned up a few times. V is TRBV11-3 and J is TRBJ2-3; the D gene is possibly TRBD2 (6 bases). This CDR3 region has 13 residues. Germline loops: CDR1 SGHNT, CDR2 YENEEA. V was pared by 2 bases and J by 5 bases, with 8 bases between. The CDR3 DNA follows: TGTGCCAGCAGCTTACGCGGGATAGATACGCAGTATTTT. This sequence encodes CASSLRGIDTQYF.

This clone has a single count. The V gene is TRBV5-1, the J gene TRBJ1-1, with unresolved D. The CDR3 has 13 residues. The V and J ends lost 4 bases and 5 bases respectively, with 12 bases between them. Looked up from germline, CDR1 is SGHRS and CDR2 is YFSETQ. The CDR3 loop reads CASSTDGMTEAFF. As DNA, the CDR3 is TGCGCCAGCAGCACGGATGGGATGACTGAAGCTTTCTTT. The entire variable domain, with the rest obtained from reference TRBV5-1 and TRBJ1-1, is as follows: KAGVTQTPRYLIKTRGQQVTLSCSPISGHRSVSWYQQTPGQGLQFLFEYFSETQRNKGNFPGRFSGRQFSNSRSEMNVSTLELGDSALYLCASSTDGMTEAFFGQGTRLTVV.

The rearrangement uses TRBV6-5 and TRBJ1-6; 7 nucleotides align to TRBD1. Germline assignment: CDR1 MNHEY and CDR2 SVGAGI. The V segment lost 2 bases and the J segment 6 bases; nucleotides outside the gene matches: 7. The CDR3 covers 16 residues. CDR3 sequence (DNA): TGTGCCAGCAGTTACCACGGGACAGCGAGTAATTCACCCCTCCACTTT. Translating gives CASSYHGTASNSPLHF.

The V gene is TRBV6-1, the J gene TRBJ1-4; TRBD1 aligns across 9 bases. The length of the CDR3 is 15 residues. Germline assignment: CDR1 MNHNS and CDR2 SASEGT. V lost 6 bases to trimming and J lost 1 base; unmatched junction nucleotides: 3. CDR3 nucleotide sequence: TGTGCCAGCAGGGACAGGGGTGAAACTAATGAAAAACTGTTTTTT. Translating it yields CASRDRGETNEKLFF.

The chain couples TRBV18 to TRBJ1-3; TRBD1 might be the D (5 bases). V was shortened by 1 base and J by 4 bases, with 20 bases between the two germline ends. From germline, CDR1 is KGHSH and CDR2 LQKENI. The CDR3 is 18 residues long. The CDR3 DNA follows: TGTGCCAGCTCACCACTTACGCAACGGGGGGGAATCGGAAACACCATATATTTT. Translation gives CASSPLTQRGGIGNTIYF.

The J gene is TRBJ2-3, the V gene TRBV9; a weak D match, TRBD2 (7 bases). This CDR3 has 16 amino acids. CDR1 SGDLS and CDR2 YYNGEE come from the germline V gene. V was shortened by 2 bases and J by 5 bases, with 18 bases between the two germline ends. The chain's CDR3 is CASSVGEGERGDTQYF. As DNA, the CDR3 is TGTGCCAGCAGCGTCGGGGAGGGGGAGCGGGGAGATACGCAGTATTTT. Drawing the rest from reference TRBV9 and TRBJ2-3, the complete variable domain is DSGVTQTPKHLITATGQRVTLRCSPRSGDLSVYWYQQSLDQGLQFLIQYYNGEERAKGNILERFSAQQFPDLHSELNLSSLELGDSALYFCASSVGEGERGDTQYFGPGTRLTVL.

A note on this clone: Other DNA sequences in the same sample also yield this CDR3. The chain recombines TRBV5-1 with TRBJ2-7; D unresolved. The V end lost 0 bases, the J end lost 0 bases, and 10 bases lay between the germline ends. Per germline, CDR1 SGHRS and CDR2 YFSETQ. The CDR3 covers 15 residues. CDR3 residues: CASSLVGGISYEQYF. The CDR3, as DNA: TGCGCCAGCAGCTTGGTGGGCGGAATCTCCTACGAGCAGTACTTC.

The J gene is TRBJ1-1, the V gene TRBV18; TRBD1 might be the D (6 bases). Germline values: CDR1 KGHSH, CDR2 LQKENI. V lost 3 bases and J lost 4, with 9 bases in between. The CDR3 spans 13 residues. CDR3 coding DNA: TGTGCCAGCTCACCGGGGGGCCGCACTGAAGCTTTCTTT. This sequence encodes CASSPGGRTEAFF.

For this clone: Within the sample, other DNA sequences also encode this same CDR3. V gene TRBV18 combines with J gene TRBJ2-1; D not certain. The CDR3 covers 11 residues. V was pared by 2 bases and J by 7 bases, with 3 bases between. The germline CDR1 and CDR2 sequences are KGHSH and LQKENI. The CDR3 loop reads CASSPENEQFF. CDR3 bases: TGTGCCAGCTCACCAGAGAATGAGCAGTTCTTC.

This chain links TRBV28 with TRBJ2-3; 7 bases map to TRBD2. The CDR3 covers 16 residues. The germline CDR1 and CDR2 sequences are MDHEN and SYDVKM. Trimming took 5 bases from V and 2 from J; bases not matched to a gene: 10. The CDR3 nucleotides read TGTGCCAGCAGTAAAGCGGGGACCATAAACACAGATACGCAGTATTTT. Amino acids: CASSKAGTINTDTQYF.

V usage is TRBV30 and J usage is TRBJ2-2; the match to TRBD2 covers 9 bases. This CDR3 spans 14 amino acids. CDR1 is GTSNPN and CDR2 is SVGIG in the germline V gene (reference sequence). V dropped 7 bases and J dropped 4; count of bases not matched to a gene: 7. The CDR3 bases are TGTGCCTTGCCGGGACTAGCTACCACCGGGGAGCTGTTTTTT. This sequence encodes CALPGLATTGELFF.

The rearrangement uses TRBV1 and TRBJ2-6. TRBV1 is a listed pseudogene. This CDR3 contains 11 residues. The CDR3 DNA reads TGCACCAGCAGGCGGGCCAACGTCCTGACTTTC. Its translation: CTSRRANVLTF.

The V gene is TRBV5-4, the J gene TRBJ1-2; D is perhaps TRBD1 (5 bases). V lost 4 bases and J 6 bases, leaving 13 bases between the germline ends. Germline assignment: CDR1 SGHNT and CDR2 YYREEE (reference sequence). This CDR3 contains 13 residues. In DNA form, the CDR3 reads TGTGCCAGCAGCCAGGGATCCCGAAATGGCTACACCTTC. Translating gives CASSQGSRNGYTF. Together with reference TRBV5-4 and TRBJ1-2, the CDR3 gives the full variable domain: ETGVTQSPTHLIKTRGQQVTLRCSSQSGHNTVSWYQQALGQGPQFIFQYYREEENGRGNFPPRFSGLQFPNYSSELNVNALELDDSALYLCASSQGSRNGYTFGSGTRLTVV.

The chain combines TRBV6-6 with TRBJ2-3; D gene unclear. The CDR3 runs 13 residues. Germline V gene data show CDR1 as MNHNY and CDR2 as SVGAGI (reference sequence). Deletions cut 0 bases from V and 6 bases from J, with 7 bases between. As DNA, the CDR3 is TGTGCCAGCAGTTACTCGATTGGGGATACGCAGTATTTT. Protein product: CASSYSIGDTQYF.

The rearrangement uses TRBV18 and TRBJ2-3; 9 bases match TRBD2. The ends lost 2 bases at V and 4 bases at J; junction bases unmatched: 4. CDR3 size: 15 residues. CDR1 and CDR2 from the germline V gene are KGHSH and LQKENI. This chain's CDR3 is CASSPAGGLPDTQYF. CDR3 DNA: TGTGCCAGCTCACCAGCGGGAGGGCTCCCAGATACGCAGTATTTT.

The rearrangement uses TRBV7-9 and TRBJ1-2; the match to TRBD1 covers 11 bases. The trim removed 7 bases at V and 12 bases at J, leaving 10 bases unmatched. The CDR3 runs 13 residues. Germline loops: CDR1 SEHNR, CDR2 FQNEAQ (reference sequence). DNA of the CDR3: TGTGCCAGCAACTACCGGGACAGGGGGGCCCACACCTTC. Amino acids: CASNYRDRGAHTF.

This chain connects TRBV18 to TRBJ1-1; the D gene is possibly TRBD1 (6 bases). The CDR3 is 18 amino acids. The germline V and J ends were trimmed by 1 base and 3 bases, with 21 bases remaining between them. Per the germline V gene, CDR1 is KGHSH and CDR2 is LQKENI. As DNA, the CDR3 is TGTGCCAGCTCACCACTATCCTCACAGGGATGGTGGGACACTGAAGCTTTCTTT. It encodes CASSPLSSQGWWDTEAFF.

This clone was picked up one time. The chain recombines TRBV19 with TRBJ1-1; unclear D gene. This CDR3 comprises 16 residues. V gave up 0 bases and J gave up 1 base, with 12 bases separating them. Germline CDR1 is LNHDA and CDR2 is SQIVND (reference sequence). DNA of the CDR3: TGTGCCAGTAGTATAGATCGGCAGGTCGCGAACACTGAAGCTTTCTTT. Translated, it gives CASSIDRQVANTEAFF.